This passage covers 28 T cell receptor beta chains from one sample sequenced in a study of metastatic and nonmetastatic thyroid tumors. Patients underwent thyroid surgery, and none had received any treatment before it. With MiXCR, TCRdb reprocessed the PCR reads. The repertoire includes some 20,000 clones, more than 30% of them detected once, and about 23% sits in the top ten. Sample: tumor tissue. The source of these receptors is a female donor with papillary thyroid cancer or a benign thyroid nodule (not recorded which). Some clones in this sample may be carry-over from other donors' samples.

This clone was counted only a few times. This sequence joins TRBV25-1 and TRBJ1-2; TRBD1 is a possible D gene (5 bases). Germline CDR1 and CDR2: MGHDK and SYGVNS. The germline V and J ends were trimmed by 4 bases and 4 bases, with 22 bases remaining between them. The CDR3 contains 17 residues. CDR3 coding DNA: TGTGCCAGCAGTGCTATCTCCCCCGGGACTAACTTCTATGGCTACACCTTC. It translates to CASSAISPGTNFYGYTF.

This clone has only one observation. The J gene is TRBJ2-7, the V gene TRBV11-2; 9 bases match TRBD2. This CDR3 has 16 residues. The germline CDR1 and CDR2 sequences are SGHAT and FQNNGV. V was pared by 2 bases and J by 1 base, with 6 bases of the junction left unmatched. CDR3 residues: CASSLTGTSPSYEQYF. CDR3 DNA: TGTGCCAGCAGCTTAACCGGGACTAGCCCATCCTACGAGCAGTACTTC.

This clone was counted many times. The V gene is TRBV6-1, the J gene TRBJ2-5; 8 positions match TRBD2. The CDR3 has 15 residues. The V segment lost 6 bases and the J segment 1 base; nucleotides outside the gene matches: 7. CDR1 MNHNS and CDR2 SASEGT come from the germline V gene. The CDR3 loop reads CASSSKTSAQETQYF. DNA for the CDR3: TGTGCCAGCAGCTCGAAGACTAGCGCCCAAGAGACCCAGTACTTC.

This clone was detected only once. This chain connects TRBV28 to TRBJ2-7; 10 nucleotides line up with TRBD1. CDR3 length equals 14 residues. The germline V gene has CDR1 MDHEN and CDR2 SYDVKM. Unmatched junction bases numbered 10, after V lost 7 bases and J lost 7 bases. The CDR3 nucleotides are TGTGCCAGCACCCTTGGAGGACAGGGGGTTGAGCAGTACTTC. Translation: CASTLGGQGVEQYF.

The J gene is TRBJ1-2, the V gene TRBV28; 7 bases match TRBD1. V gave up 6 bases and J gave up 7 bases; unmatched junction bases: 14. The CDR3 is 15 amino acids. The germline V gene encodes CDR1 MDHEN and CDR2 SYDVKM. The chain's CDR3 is CASRYSDRPAAGYTF. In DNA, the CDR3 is TGTGCCAGCAGATATTCGGACAGGCCTGCCGCTGGCTACACCTTC.

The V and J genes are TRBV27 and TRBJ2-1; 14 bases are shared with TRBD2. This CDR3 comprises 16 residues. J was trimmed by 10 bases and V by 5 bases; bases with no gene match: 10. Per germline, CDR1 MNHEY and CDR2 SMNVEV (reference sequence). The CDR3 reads CASSSRLAGGTQEQFF. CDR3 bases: TGTGCCAGCAGTAGTAGACTAGCGGGAGGGACGCAGGAGCAGTTCTTC.

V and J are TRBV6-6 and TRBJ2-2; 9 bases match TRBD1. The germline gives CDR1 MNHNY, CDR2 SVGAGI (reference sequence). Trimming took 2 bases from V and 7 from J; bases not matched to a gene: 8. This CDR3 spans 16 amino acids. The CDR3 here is CASSYNGQGPRGELFF. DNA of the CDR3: TGTGCCAGCAGTTACAATGGACAGGGGCCTCGCGGGGAGCTGTTTTTT.

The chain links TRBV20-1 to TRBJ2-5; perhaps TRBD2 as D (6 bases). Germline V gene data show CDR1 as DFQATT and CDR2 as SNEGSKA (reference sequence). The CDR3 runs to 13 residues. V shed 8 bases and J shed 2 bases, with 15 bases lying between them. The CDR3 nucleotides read TGCAGTCCCCGCCCTGGGGGGCAAGAGACCCAGTACTTC. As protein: CSPRPGGQETQYF.

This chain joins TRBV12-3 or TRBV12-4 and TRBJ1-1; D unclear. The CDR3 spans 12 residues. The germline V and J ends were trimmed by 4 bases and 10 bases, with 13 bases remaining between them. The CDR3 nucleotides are TGTGCCAGCAGTTCCGACCTCATTTCAGCTTTCTTT. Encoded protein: CASSSDLISAFF.

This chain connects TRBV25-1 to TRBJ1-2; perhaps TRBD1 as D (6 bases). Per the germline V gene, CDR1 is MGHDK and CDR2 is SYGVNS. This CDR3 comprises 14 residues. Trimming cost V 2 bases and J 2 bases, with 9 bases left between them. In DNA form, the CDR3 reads TGTGCCAGCAGTGAAGGGCAGGGGAACTATGGCTACACCTTC. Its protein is CASSEGQGNYGYTF.

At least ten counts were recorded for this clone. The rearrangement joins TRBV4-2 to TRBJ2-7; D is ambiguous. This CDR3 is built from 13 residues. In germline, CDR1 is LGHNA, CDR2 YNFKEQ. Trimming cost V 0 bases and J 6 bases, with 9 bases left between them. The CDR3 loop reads CASSQEGWSEQYF. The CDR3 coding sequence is TGTGCCAGCAGCCAAGAGGGGTGGTCCGAGCAGTACTTC.

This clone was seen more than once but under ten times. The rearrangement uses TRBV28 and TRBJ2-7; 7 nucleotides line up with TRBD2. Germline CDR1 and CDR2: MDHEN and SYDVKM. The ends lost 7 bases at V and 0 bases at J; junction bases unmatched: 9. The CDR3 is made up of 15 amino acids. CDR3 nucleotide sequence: TGTGCCAGCACCGAAGCGGGACTTAGCTCCTACGAGCAGTACTTC. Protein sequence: CASTEAGLSSYEQYF.

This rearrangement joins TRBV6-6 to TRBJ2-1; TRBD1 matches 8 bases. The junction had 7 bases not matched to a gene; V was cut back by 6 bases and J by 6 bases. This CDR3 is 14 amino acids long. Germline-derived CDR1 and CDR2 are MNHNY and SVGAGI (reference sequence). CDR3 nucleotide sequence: TGTGCCAGCAGGAGGACAGGGAGTGTCAATGAGCAGTTCTTC. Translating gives CASRRTGSVNEQFF.

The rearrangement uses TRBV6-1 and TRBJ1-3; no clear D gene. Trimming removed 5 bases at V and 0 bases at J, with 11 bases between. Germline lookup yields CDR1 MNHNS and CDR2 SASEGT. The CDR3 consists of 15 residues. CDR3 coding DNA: TGTGCCAGCAGTTCCCCGGTGAGCTCTGGAAACACCATATATTTT. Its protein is CASSSPVSSGNTIYF.

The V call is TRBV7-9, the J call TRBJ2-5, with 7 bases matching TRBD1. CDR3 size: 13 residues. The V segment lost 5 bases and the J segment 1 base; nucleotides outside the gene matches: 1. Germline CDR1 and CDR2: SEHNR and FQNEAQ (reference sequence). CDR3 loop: CASSRDSQETQYF. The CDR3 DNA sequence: TGTGCCAGCAGCCGGGACAGCCAAGAGACCCAGTACTTC.

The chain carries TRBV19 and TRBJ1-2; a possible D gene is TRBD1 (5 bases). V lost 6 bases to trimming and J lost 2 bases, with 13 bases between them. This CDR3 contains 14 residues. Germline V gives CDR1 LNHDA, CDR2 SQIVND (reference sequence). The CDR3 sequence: CASSQGKGNYGYTF. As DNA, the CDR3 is TGTGCCAGTAGCCAGGGAAAGGGGAACTATGGCTACACCTTC.

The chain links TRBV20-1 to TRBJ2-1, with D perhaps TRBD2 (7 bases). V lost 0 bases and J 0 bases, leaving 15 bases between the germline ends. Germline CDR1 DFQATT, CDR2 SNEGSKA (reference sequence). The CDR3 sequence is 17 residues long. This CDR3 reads CSARDGGGLASYNEQFF. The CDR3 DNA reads TGCAGTGCTAGAGATGGGGGGGGGCTGGCCTCCTACAATGAGCAGTTCTTC.

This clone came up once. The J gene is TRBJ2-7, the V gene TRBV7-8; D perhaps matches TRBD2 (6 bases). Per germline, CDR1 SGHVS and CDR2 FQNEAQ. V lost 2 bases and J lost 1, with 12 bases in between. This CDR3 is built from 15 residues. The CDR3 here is CASSLQRALSYEQYF. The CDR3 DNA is TGTGCCAGCAGCTTACAGCGGGCCCTTTCCTACGAGCAGTACTTC.

The CDR3 nucleotides are TGCAGCGTTGAAGAAGAACAGGGTTGGTCCTACGAGCAGTACTTC. Translated, it gives CSVEEEQGWSYEQYF. The chain links TRBV29-1 to TRBJ2-7; tentative D call: TRBD1 (6 bases). Trimming pared 0 bases from V and 1 base from J, leaving 13 bases between. This CDR3 spans 15 amino acids. Looked up from germline, CDR1 is SQVTM and CDR2 is ANQGSEA.

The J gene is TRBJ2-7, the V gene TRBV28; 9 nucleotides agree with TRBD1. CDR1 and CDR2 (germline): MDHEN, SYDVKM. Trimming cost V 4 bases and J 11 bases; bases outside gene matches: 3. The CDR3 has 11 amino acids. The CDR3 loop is CASSSRTGEYF. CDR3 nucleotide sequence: TGTGCCAGCAGTTCCCGGACAGGGGAGTACTTC.

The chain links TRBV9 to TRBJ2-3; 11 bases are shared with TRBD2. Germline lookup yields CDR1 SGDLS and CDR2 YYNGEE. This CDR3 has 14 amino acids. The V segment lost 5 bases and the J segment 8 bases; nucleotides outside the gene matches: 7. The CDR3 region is CASSLAGGSGTQYF. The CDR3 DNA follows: TGTGCCAGCAGTCTAGCGGGGGGAAGTGGTACGCAGTATTTT.

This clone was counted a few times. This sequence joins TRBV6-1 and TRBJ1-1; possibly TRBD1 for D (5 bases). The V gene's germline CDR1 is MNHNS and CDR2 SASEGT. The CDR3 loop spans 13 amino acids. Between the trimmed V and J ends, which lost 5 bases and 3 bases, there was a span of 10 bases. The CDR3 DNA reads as TGTGCCAGCAGTCAAGGGGAGGACACTGAAGCTTTCTTT. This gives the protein CASSQGEDTEAFF.

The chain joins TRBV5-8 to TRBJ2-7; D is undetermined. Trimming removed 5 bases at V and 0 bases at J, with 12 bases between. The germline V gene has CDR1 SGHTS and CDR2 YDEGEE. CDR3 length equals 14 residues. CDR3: CASRLDGSSYEQYF. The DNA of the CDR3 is TGTGCCAGCAGACTGGACGGCAGCTCCTACGAGCAGTACTTC.

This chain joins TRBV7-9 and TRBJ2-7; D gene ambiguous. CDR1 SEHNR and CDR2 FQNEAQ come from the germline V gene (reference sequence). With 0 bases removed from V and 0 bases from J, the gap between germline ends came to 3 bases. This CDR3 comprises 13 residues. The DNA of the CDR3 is TGTGCCAGCAGCTTAGCATCCTCCTACGAGCAGTACTTC. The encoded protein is CASSLASSYEQYF.

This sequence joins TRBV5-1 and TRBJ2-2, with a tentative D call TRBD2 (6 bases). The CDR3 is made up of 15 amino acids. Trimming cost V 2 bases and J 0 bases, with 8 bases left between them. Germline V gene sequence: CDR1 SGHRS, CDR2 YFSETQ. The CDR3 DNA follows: TGCGCCAGCAGCTTAGCGGGCGCGAACACCGGGGAGCTGTTTTTT. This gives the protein CASSLAGANTGELFF.

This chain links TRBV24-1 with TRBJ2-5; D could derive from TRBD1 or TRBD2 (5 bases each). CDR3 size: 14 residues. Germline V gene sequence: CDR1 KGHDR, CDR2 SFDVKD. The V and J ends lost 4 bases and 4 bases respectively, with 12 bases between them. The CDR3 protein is CATSDQRDGETQYF. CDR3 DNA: TGTGCCACCAGTGACCAAAGGGACGGAGAGACCCAGTACTTC.

DNA of the CDR3: TGTGCCAGCAGCGTGGGTACCTATGGCTACACCTTC. This encodes CASSVGTYGYTF. This rearrangement joins TRBV9 to TRBJ1-2; D is unresolved. The V gene lost 2 bases and the J gene lost 4 bases, with 6 bases spanning the gap. The CDR3 extends over 12 amino acids. Germline CDR1 and CDR2: SGDLS and YYNGEE.

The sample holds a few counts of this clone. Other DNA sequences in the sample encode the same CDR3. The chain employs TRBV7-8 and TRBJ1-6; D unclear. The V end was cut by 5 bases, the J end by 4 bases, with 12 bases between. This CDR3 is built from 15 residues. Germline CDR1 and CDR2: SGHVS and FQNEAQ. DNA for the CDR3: TGTGCCAGCAGCCCCCGTTCTCTTTATAATTCACCCCTCCACTTT. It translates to CASSPRSLYNSPLHF.